These 28 T cell receptor beta chains share one sample of origin, sequenced in a study of blood T cells in healthy people across ages. Alongside a J-beta primer mix, a sample-barcoded 5' primer served in a second PCR lasting about 7 to 11 cycles. Each CDR3 protein is one row after TCRdb ran MiXCR on the 5' RACE reads. Counted here are about 1.1 million distinct CDR3 sequences, 35% to 45% occurring once; the ten biggest clones make up 13%. Sequenced input: blood. Receptors were obtained from a man between 18 and 35 years old in good health.

The genes are TRBV5-4 and TRBJ2-1; D not resolved. The CDR3 sequence is 11 residues long. In germline, CDR1 is SGHNT, CDR2 YYREEE (reference sequence). V was trimmed by 7 bases and J by 4 bases, leaving 6 bases between them. The CDR3, as DNA: TGTGCCAGCGAGGAATACAATGAGCAGTTCTTC. Translating it yields CASEEYNEQFF.

This chain connects TRBV6-2 or TRBV6-3 to TRBJ1-2; D not certain. Deletions cut 0 bases from V and 4 bases from J, with 12 bases between. Per the germline V gene, CDR1 is MNHEY and CDR2 is SVGEGT. This CDR3 has 15 residues. CDR3 loop: CASSYSRSVSYGYTF. The CDR3 nucleotides read TGTGCCAGCAGTTACTCGAGGAGCGTCAGCTATGGCTACACCTTC.

This chain links TRBV7-2 with TRBJ1-1; D gene ambiguous. This CDR3 comprises 14 residues. V gave up 5 bases and J gave up 0 bases, with 10 bases separating them. Germline values: CDR1 SGHTA, CDR2 FQGNSA. The CDR3 DNA is TGTGCCAGCAGCGTAGTCTCGGTGAACACTGAAGCTTTCTTT. It codes for CASSVVSVNTEAFF.

This clonotype was picked up a small number of times. V gene TRBV7-2 combines with J gene TRBJ2-1; 7 positions match TRBD2. The CDR3 contains 15 residues. The trim removed 2 bases at V and 5 bases at J, leaving 6 bases unmatched. CDR1 and CDR2 from the germline V gene are SGHTA and FQGNSA. The CDR3 nucleotides are TGTGCCAGCAGCTTAACGTGGGGAGGGGACAATGAGCAGTTCTTC. Protein: CASSLTWGGDNEQFF.

CDR3 DNA sequence: TGTGCCAGCAGTTTAGCGGACGGGGGGGCTGAAGCTTTCTTT. Its translation is CASSLADGGAEAFF. This chain connects TRBV27 to TRBJ1-1; tentatively, D is TRBD1 (5 bases). V was pared by 2 bases and J by 6 bases, with 13 bases between. The germline V gene has CDR1 MNHEY and CDR2 SMNVEV (reference sequence). The CDR3 runs to 14 residues.

This clonotype came up a few times. The V and J genes are TRBV7-2 and TRBJ2-3, with 8 nucleotides matching TRBD1. With 5 bases clipped from V and 6 bases from J, the junction kept 4 bases outside the gene matches. Germline-derived CDR1 and CDR2 are SGHTA and FQGNSA. CDR3 length equals 13 residues. The CDR3 loop reads CASSQYRGDTQYF. The CDR3 bases are TGTGCCAGCAGCCAATACAGGGGGGATACGCAGTATTTT.

This chain uses TRBV5-1 with TRBJ2-5, with no clear D. CDR1 and CDR2 (germline): SGHRS, YFSETQ. The CDR3 is 15 amino acids. Trimming pared 0 bases from V and 0 bases from J, leaving 9 bases between. The CDR3 sequence is CASSLAVSNQETQYF. The CDR3 bases are TGCGCCAGCAGCTTGGCCGTCTCCAACCAAGAGACCCAGTACTTC.

The chain uses TRBV30 and TRBJ2-7, with no clear D. Looked up from germline, CDR1 is GTSNPN and CDR2 is SVGIG (reference sequence). The V end lost 2 bases, the J end lost 6 bases, and 5 bases lay between the germline ends. The CDR3 contains 10 residues. This CDR3 reads CAWSHTEQYF. The CDR3 DNA sequence: TGTGCCTGGAGTCATACCGAGCAGTACTTC.

This clonotype was seen more than once but under ten times. The chain employs TRBV6-5 and TRBJ1-1; unclear D gene. Germline values: CDR1 MNHEY, CDR2 SVGAGI. V lost 1 base, J lost 1 base, and 13 bases lay in between. This CDR3 is 16 amino acids long. CDR3 nucleotide sequence: TGTGCCAGCAGTTACTTCTCCTACGGGTCGAACACTGAAGCTTTCTTT. This codes for CASSYFSYGSNTEAFF.

Turning to this clonotype: One end of the junction is discordant with germline, which a read error may explain. The genes are TRBV5-5 and TRBJ1-4; D gene unclear. Germline V lookup: CDR1 SGHKS, CDR2 YYEKEE (reference sequence). The CDR3 totals 16 residues. CDR3 coding DNA: TGTGCCAGCAGCCTTTACGGGCCTCGAGAAAATGGAAAACTGTTTTTT. Protein sequence: CASSLYGPRENGKLFF. Full variable domain (outside the CDR3, taken from reference TRBV5-5 and TRBJ1-4): DAGVTQSPTHLIKTRGQQVTLRCSPISGHKSVSWYQQVLGQGPQFIFQYYEKEERGRGNFPDRFSARQFPNYSSELNVNALLLGDSALYLCASSLYGPRENGKLFFGSGTQLSVL.

About this clonotype: Because the CDR3's place on the DNA is in doubt, the DNA is left out and the CDR3 is given as listed by TCRdb. The CDR3 loop reads CATSVPGGKNEQYF. The chain couples TRBV24-1 to TRBJ2-5; the D call TRBD1 from the table was never checked on the DNA. The CDR3 sequence runs 14 residues, both termini included. Germline assignment: CDR1 KGHDR and CDR2 SFDVKD.

In its sample, this clonotype was seen a few times. V is TRBV20-1 and J is TRBJ1-1; D perhaps matches TRBD1 (5 bases). Trimming pared 6 bases from V and 7 bases from J, leaving 21 bases between. The germline V gene has CDR1 DFQATT and CDR2 SNEGSKA (reference sequence). The CDR3 is 14 amino acids. The CDR3 DNA follows: TGCAGTGCCGTTCCCAGGGTCGCCGGGATTGAAGCTTTCTTT. Encoded protein: CSAVPRVAGIEAFF.

This clonotype was seen more than once but under ten times. In DNA, the CDR3 is TGTGCCAGCAGCCGGGGCCCCAGCAATCAGCCCCAGCATTTT. It codes for CASSRGPSNQPQHF. V gene TRBV7-9 combines with J gene TRBJ1-5, with TRBD1 as a possible D gene (5 bases). The CDR3 consists of 14 residues. V was shortened by 5 bases and J by 1 base, with 9 bases between the two germline ends. The germline gives CDR1 SEHNR, CDR2 FQNEAQ (reference sequence).

The chain combines TRBV6-2 or TRBV6-3 with TRBJ2-7; D may be TRBD1 (6 bases). The V gene lost 2 bases and the J gene lost 2 bases, with 7 bases spanning the gap. Germline CDR1 is MNHEY and CDR2 is SVGEGT. This CDR3 has 13 residues. The CDR3 reads CASSYGGPYEQYF. The CDR3 nucleotides read TGTGCCAGCAGTTACGGGGGCCCCTACGAGCAGTACTTC.

On this clonotype itself: No conserved phenylalanine or tryptophan is present at the end of the CDR3, so a read error is the likely explanation. The chain couples TRBV20-1 to TRBJ2-1, with D unresolved. The CDR3 runs 13 residues. Germline V gene data show CDR1 as DFQATT and CDR2 as SNEGSKA (reference sequence). Trimming left V 2 bases short and J 5 bases short, with 10 bases between. The CDR3 DNA reads as TGCAGTGCTAGAAAAGCAATCCACAATGAGCAGTTCGTC. Translation gives CSARKAIHNEQFV.

The chain links TRBV20-1 to TRBJ2-7; maybe TRBD1 (7 bases). CDR1 is DFQATT and CDR2 is SNEGSKA in the germline V gene (reference sequence). The CDR3 spans 15 residues. Trimming removed 3 bases at V and 7 bases at J, with 22 bases between. The DNA of the CDR3 is TGCAGTGCTAGGCCGACAGGGAGGCTCTACAATGAGCAGTACTTC. Its protein product is CSARPTGRLYNEQYF.

This clonotype has just one count. This could be a read error, since a much larger clone is one nucleotide away. The gene calls are TRBV7-2 and TRBJ2-1; no reliable D call. Judging by the DNA end, TRBJ2-7 fits better; the J call may be wrong. The CDR3 is made up of 13 amino acids. Germline V gene sequence: CDR1 SGHTA, CDR2 FQGNSA. The CDR3 loop reads CASSLAPYNEQYF. Here the CDR3 DNA reads TGTGCCAGCAGCTTAGCGCCCTACAATGAGCAGTACTTC.

V and J are TRBV6-2 or TRBV6-3 and TRBJ2-2; D unclear. The CDR3 is made up of 16 amino acids. Deletions cut 4 bases from V and 4 bases from J, with 16 bases between. Germline CDR1 is MNHEY and CDR2 is SVGEGT. The CDR3 region is CASSSPIDFLTGELFF. In DNA form, the CDR3 reads TGTGCCAGCAGTTCTCCTATCGACTTTCTCACCGGGGAGCTGTTTTTT.

The chain combines TRBV11-2 with TRBJ2-2; D assignment may be TRBD1 or TRBD2 (5 bases each). Germline CDR1 and CDR2: SGHAT and FQNNGV. The CDR3 length is 18 residues. Trimming took off 6 bases at V and 3 bases at J, with 23 bases between the two ends. The chain's CDR3 is CASRKKTPRGIYTGELFF. CDR3 DNA: TGTGCCAGCAGGAAAAAGACTCCACGGGGCATATACACCGGGGAGCTGTTTTTT.

A few counts support this clonotype. This chain joins TRBV5-1 and TRBJ2-1, with a tentative D call TRBD2 (7 bases). The germline gives CDR1 SGHRS, CDR2 YFSETQ. The CDR3 runs 17 residues. Trimming removed 3 bases from V and 5 bases from J, with 21 bases in between. CDR3 region: CASSWGGTRGVNNEQFF. CDR3 bases: TGCGCCAGCAGCTGGGGGGGAACTAGGGGGGTGAACAATGAGCAGTTCTTC.

This clonotype was detected only once. The rearrangement uses TRBV20-1 and TRBJ1-1, with a possible D match to TRBD1 (5 bases). The germline gives CDR1 DFQATT, CDR2 SNEGSKA (reference sequence). Trimming cost V 0 bases and J 4 bases, with 12 bases left between them. The CDR3 has 14 amino acids. CDR3 nucleotides: TGCAGTGCTAGAGATCAGGGCCACGGCACTGAAGCTTTCTTT. Translating gives CSARDQGHGTEAFF.

This clonotype was seen a handful of times. The chain uses TRBV20-1 and TRBJ1-6; D remains ambiguous. V was trimmed by 0 bases and J by 5 bases, leaving 14 bases between them. The CDR3 runs to 16 residues. Per the germline V gene, CDR1 is DFQATT and CDR2 is SNEGSKA (reference sequence). CDR3 region: CSARDQKDGDNSPLHF. The CDR3 DNA follows: TGCAGTGCTAGAGATCAAAAGGACGGGGATAATTCACCCCTCCACTTT.

The rearrangement uses TRBV30 and TRBJ2-5; TRBD2 matches 7 bases. This CDR3 spans 16 amino acids. Per germline, CDR1 GTSNPN and CDR2 SVGIG (reference sequence). J was trimmed by 11 bases and V by 3 bases; bases with no gene match: 21. In nucleotides, the CDR3 is TGTGCCTGGAGCACCCAAGACGGGGGGATCTACAATGAGCAGTACTTC. Translating gives CAWSTQDGGIYNEQYF.

The chain uses TRBV7-2 and TRBJ2-7; D not certain. The ends were cut back, 1 base at V and 0 bases at J, with 10 bases in the middle. This CDR3 comprises 15 residues. CDR1 is SGHTA and CDR2 is FQGNSA in the germline V gene. Written as DNA, the CDR3 is TGTGCCAGCAGCTTAGGTCCCAGCGACTCCTACGAGCAGTACTTC. Its translation: CASSLGPSDSYEQYF.

The gene calls are TRBV11-3 and TRBJ2-5, with D unclear. The CDR3 runs to 15 residues. Germline loops: CDR1 SGHNT, CDR2 YENEEA. Trimming stripped 3 bases from V and 5 bases from J, with 16 bases between. CDR3 amino acids: CASSLGTHARETQYF. As DNA, the CDR3 is TGTGCCAGCAGCTTGGGCACTCACGCAAGGGAGACCCAGTACTTC.

This clonotype was recorded many times. The chain has TRBV12-3 or TRBV12-4 and TRBJ2-1; the match to TRBD1 covers 8 bases. The V and J ends lost 8 bases and 0 bases, in that order; junction bases with no gene match: 6. This CDR3 is built from 15 residues. In DNA form, the CDR3 reads TGTGCCAGCGGTCCACAGGGGGGCTCCTACAATGAGCAGTTCTTC. Translating it yields CASGPQGGSYNEQFF.

This clonotype was seen a single time. This chain connects TRBV29-1 to TRBJ2-5, with D perhaps given as TRBD1 or TRBD2 (5 bases each). With 6 bases removed from V and 4 bases from J, the gap between germline ends came to 9 bases. This CDR3 region has 11 residues. Germline V CDR1 and CDR2: SQVTM, ANQGSEA. The CDR3 spells CSVGAGETQYF. CDR3 coding DNA: TGCAGCGTCGGGGCGGGAGAGACCCAGTACTTC.

This chain connects TRBV20-1 to TRBJ1-5; D uncertain. The germline CDR1 and CDR2 sequences are DFQATT and SNEGSKA (reference sequence). The CDR3 runs to 12 residues. V lost 3 bases, J lost 4 bases, and 7 bases lay in between. This CDR3 is CSARRINQPQHF. CDR3 nucleotide sequence: TGCAGTGCTAGGAGGATAAATCAGCCCCAGCATTTT.